Following are 9 T cell receptor beta chains from one sample sequenced in a study of shared clonotypes between healthy human individuals. Using immunoSEQ multiplex PCR, the repertoire was profiled, and TCRdb retains in-frame clones only, with some absent. Counted here are millions of clones, approximately 93% occurring once; the ten biggest clones make up about 0.41%. Sequencing input: naive CD4+ T cells from PBMCs. Subset meaning: CD45RA+ positively selected. The receptors derive from a man younger than 30 in good health. Some clones in this sample may be carry-over from other donors' samples.

J is TRBJ2-5 and V is TRBV5-1, with 7 bases matching TRBD2. V was pared by 5 bases and J by 2 bases, with 12 bases of the junction left unmatched. Germline values: CDR1 SGHRS, CDR2 YFSETQ. CDR3 length: 16 amino acids. CDR3 loop: CASSGGGANVQETQYF. In nucleotides, the CDR3 is TGCGCCAGCAGTGGGGGAGGGGCCAATGTACAAGAGACCCAGTACTTC.

This clone showed up just once. The CDR3 region is CASSADRRAEAQHF. The CDR3 DNA is TGTGCCAGCAGCGCGGACAGGCGAGCTGAGGCCCAGCATTTT. This chain links TRBV7-2 with TRBJ1-5, with 7 bases matching TRBD1. Germline V gene lookup returns CDR1 SGHTA and CDR2 FQGNSA. Germline trimming cut 5 bases from V and 11 bases from J; bases unmatched to any gene: 12. The CDR3 runs to 14 residues.

This chain connects TRBV30 to TRBJ2-3; 8 bases match TRBD1. CDR1 and CDR2 (germline): GTSNPN, SVGIG (reference sequence). The trim removed 3 bases at V and 1 base at J, leaving 6 bases unmatched. The CDR3 extends over 15 amino acids. CDR3 coding DNA: TGTGCCTGGAGGGAACCGGGACAGGGCACAGATACGCAGTATTTT. Amino acid sequence: CAWREPGQGTDTQYF.

V and J are TRBV6-6 and TRBJ1-5, with TRBD1 matching 7 bases. The V gene end was trimmed by 2 bases and the J gene end by 1 base; junction bases not matched to a gene: 2. CDR1 is MNHNY, CDR2 SVGAGI, per germline (reference sequence). This CDR3 contains 15 residues. This CDR3 is CASSYPGQSNQPQHF. In DNA form, the CDR3 reads TGTGCCAGCAGTTACCCGGGACAGAGCAATCAGCCCCAGCATTTT.

This chain uses TRBV28 with TRBJ2-4; 10 positions agree with TRBD1. The ends lost 5 bases at V and 9 bases at J; junction bases unmatched: 16. From germline, CDR1 is MDHEN and CDR2 SYDVKM. The CDR3 sequence is 17 residues long. CDR3 DNA: TGTGCCAGCAGTGGGGCCGGGACAGGGGCCCACCGGGGCATTCAGTACTTC. Protein: CASSGAGTGAHRGIQYF.

The chain employs TRBV28 and TRBJ2-4; the match to TRBD2 covers 9 bases. The CDR3 runs to 17 residues. CDR1 and CDR2 (germline): MDHEN, SYDVKM. Trimming at V came to 6 bases and at J to 1 base, leaving 10 bases not matched to a gene. CDR3 sequence (DNA): TGTGCCAGCAGCCCCCCGCTAGCGGGATTGGCCAAAAACATTCAGTACTTC. This codes for CASSPPLAGLAKNIQYF.

The chain links TRBV6-4 to TRBJ1-2; D is unclear. Per the germline V gene, CDR1 is MRHNA and CDR2 is SNTAGT. CDR3 size: 15 residues. V lost 3 bases and J lost 5, with 16 bases in between. CDR3 in DNA: TGTGCCAGCAGTGAGGTCCCAGGACGGAGATATGGCTACACCTTC. This encodes CASSEVPGRRYGYTF.

The J gene is TRBJ2-7, the V gene TRBV11-2; D is unresolved. The germline V gene has CDR1 SGHAT and CDR2 FQNNGV. This CDR3 is 12 amino acids long. V lost 5 bases and J 4 bases, leaving 9 bases between the germline ends. In DNA form, the CDR3 reads TGTGCCAGCAGCAAAACAAGATACGAGCAGTACTTC. Its protein product is CASSKTRYEQYF.

J is TRBJ1-2 and V is TRBV27, with TRBD1 matching 7 bases. This CDR3 comprises 15 residues. Germline assignment: CDR1 MNHEY and CDR2 SMNVEV (reference sequence). Germline trimming cut 6 bases from V and 4 bases from J; bases unmatched to any gene: 11. In nucleotides, the CDR3 is TGTGCCAGCAGACTTGTGCCGGGACAGACCTATGGCTACACCTTC. It encodes CASRLVPGQTYGYTF.